Listed here are 11 T cell receptor beta chains from one sample, sequenced in a study of CD8 T cells in ankylosing spondylitis. TCRdb ran MiXCR on the 5' RACE reads and lists one entry per CDR3 protein. The sample has fewer than 550,000 distinct CDR3 sequences, approximately 5.3% seen once; the top ten hold roughly 3.5%. Whole-study results and caveats: A TCR beta motif of 7 or 8 highly homologous variants appeared characteristic of ankylosing spondylitis blood.

Their specific antigens are unknown. Sequencing was carried out using blood, either unsorted or a sorted T cell fraction (not recorded which). The receptors originated from a male donor with ankylosing spondylitis.

There are many counts of this clonotype. The chain couples TRBV5-1 to TRBJ1-1; 8 bases fit TRBD1. Germline CDR1 is SGHRS and CDR2 is YFSETQ. Trimming took 9 bases from V and 3 from J; bases not matched to a gene: 4. The CDR3 loop spans 12 amino acids. The CDR3 DNA sequence: TGCGCCACCTCGGACAGGGACACTGAAGCTTTCTTT. This gives the protein CATSDRDTEAFF.

This clonotype occurred many times. The J gene is TRBJ1-5, the V gene TRBV6-1; tentatively, D is TRBD1 (5 bases). V lost 2 bases, J lost 11 bases, and 16 bases lay in between. The germline V gene has CDR1 MNHNS and CDR2 SASEGT. The CDR3 is 14 residues long. CDR3 in amino acids: CASSEKGAGGAQHF. The CDR3, as DNA: TGTGCCAGCAGTGAAAAAGGGGCGGGGGGGGCCCAGCATTTT.

For this clonotype: This may come from a read error, since a much larger clone is one base off. V and J are TRBV6-2 or TRBV6-3 and TRBJ2-3, with TRBD2 as a possible D gene (5 bases). The germline V gene has CDR1 MNHEY and CDR2 SVGEGT. This CDR3 region has 15 residues. CDR3 protein: CTSSYSGWDSDTQYF. As DNA, the CDR3 is TGTACCAGCAGTTACAGCGGTTGGGATTCAGATACGCAGTATTTT.

At least ten counts were recorded for this clonotype. The chain combines TRBV12-3 or TRBV12-4 with TRBJ2-3; D gene uncertain. CDR3 length: 13 residues. The V end lost 4 bases, the J end lost 6 bases, and 11 bases lay between the germline ends. The CDR3 nucleotides read TGTGCCAGCAGTTCTGGGATACGGGATACGCAGTATTTT. Protein: CASSSGIRDTQYF.

V usage is TRBV6-2 or TRBV6-3 and J usage is TRBJ1-5; 7 bases fit TRBD1. V dropped 8 bases and J dropped 2; count of bases not matched to a gene: 3. Germline CDR1 is MNHEY and CDR2 is SVGEGT. The CDR3 has 13 amino acids. The CDR3 nucleotides read TGTGCCAGCGGACAGGACGGCAATCAGCCCCAGCATTTT. Translated: CASGQDGNQPQHF.

This clonotype was seen at least ten times. The chain carries TRBV7-2 and TRBJ2-5; the match to TRBD1 covers 8 bases. The CDR3 is 12 amino acids. Per germline, CDR1 SGHTA and CDR2 FQGNSA. V shed 4 bases, J shed 5 bases, and the junction held 0 bases outside the gene matches. CDR3 DNA sequence: TGTGCCAGCAGCTACAGGGGGGAGACCCAGTACTTC. Its translation is CASSYRGETQYF.

This clonotype has ten or more counts. V and J are TRBV7-9 and TRBJ2-5; D possibly corresponds to TRBD1 (5 bases). Trimming cost V 4 bases and J 14 bases, with 20 bases left between them. This CDR3 has 13 amino acids. Germline assignment: CDR1 SEHNR and CDR2 FQNEAQ (reference sequence). The CDR3 region is CASSSTTGPLVYF. For the CDR3, the DNA is TGTGCCAGCAGCTCTACTACAGGCCCGTTGGTATACTTC.

In this sample, this clonotype turned up many times. This chain joins TRBV28 and TRBJ1-5; possible D gene TRBD1, 5 bases. Between the trimmed V and J ends, which lost 4 bases and 10 bases, there was a span of 17 bases. The CDR3 loop spans 14 amino acids. The germline CDR1 and CDR2 sequences are MDHEN and SYDVKM. This chain's CDR3 is CASSSQGALSPQHF. In DNA form, the CDR3 reads TGTGCCAGCAGTTCTCAAGGGGCTCTTTCCCCCCAGCATTTT.

This clonotype was counted ten times or more. The rearrangement links TRBV20-1 to TRBJ1-2; D ambiguous. Germline V gene lookup returns CDR1 DFQATT and CDR2 SNEGSKA (reference sequence). The CDR3 sequence is 12 residues long. V was cut by 3 bases and J by 8 bases, with 13 bases left in between. The CDR3 DNA is TGCAGTGCTAGTAATTCCTTGGAGGGCTACACCTTC. Protein: CSASNSLEGYTF.

This clonotype was picked up many times. This chain uses TRBV5-1 with TRBJ2-6; D call uncertain. Trimming stripped 4 bases from V and 2 bases from J, with 22 bases between. Germline V gives CDR1 SGHRS, CDR2 YFSETQ. The CDR3 has 19 amino acids. The CDR3 region has the DNA TGCGCCAGCAGCACACTAATACCACAAGATGGGGCTGGGGCCAACGTCCTGACTTTC. Amino acid sequence: CASSTLIPQDGAGANVLTF.

This clonotype was picked up one time. A much larger clone differs by one base, so this may be a read error. The chain is built from TRBV5-1 and TRBJ1-4, with 10 bases fitting TRBD1. Germline-derived CDR1 and CDR2 are SGHRS and YFSETQ. This CDR3 region has 16 residues. The CDR3, as DNA: TGCGCCAGCAGCCCTCGGACAGGGGGAACTAATGAAAAACTGTATTTT. It encodes CASSPRTGGTNEKLYF.